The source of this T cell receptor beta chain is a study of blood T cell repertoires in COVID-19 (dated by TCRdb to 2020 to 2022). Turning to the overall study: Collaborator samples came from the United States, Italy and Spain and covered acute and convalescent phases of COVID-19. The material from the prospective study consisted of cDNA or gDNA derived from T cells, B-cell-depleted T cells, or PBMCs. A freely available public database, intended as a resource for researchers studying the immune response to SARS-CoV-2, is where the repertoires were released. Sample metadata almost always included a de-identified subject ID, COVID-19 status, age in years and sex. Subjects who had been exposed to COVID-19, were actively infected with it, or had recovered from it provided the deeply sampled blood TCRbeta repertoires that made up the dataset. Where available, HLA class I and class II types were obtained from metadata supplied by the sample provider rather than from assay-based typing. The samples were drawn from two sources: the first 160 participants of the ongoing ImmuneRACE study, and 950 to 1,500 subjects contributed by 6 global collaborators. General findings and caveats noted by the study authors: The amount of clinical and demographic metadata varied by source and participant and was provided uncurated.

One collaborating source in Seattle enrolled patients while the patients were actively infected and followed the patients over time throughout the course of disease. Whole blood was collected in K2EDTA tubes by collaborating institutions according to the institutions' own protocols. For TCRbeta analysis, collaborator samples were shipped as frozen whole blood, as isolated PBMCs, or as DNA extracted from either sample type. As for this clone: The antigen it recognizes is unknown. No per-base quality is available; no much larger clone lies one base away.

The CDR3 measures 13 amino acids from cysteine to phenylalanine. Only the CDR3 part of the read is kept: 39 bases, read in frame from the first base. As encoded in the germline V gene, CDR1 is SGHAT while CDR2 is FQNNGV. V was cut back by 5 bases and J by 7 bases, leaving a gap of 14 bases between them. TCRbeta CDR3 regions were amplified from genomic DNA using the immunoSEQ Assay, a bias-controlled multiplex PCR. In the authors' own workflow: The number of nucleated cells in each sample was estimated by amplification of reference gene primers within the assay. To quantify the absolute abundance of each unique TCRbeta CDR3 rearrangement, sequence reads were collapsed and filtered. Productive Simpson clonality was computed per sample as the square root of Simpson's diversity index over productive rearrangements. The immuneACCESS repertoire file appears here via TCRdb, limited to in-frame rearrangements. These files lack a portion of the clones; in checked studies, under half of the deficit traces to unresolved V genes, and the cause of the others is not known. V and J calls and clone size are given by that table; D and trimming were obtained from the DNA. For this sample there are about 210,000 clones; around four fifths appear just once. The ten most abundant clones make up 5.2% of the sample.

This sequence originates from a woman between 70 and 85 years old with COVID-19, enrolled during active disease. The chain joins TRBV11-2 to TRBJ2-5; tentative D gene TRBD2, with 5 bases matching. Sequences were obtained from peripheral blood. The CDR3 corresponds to CASSPGVWGTQYF. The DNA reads TGTGCCAGCAGCCCCGGGGTCTGGGGGACCCAGTACTTC.